The 20 T cell receptor beta chains below all came from one sample that was sequenced in a study of T cells in Graves' hyperthyroidism and ophthalmopathy. The CDR3 regions of TCR beta were amplified from RNA transcripts. TCR CDR3 regions were first amplified by RT-PCR with HTBI primers. TCRdb passed the multiplex PCR reads through MiXCR, listing each CDR3 protein once. The table lists about 290,000 distinct CDR3 sequences, roughly an eighth of them singletons. The source material was blood. These receptors were collected from a woman between 35 and 50 years old with Graves' hyperthyroidism.

The chain is built from TRBV29-1 and TRBJ2-3, with D perhaps matching TRBD2 (6 bases). CDR1 SQVTM and CDR2 ANQGSEA come from the germline V gene. The CDR3 loop spans 14 amino acids. Trimming pared 4 bases from V and 4 bases from J, leaving 15 bases between. The CDR3 DNA is TGCAGCGTTGGGATGGCGGGAACGTCAGATACGCAGTATTTT. This gives the protein CSVGMAGTSDTQYF.

The rearrangement uses TRBV6-1 and TRBJ2-1; D uncertain. The CDR3 loop spans 15 amino acids. The germline V gene has CDR1 MNHNS and CDR2 SASEGT. Trimming removed 5 bases from V and 1 base from J, with 12 bases in between. CDR3 bases: TGTGCCAGCAGTAGCCCGGCGGCATCCTACAATGAGCAGTTCTTC. It yields the protein CASSSPAASYNEQFF.

This clonotype was counted a few times. This may be a read error, as it is one base from a much larger clone. This chain joins TRBV5-5 and TRBJ2-1, with 10 bases lining up with TRBD2. CDR3 length: 15 amino acids. Per the germline V gene, CDR1 is SGHKS and CDR2 is YYEKEE (reference sequence). CDR3 residues: CASSPGLAPYNGQFF. The CDR3 DNA is TGTGCCAGCAGCCCGGGACTAGCGCCCTACAATGGGCAGTTCTTC.

This clonotype was counted between two and nine times. The CDR3: CASSLGAASQETQYF. Written as DNA, the CDR3 is TGTGCCAGCAGCTTAGGTGCGGCCAGCCAAGAGACCCAGTACTTC. The rearrangement links TRBV5-5 to TRBJ2-5; no reliable D call. V was clipped by 2 bases and J by 1 base, with 12 bases between them. Per germline, CDR1 SGHKS and CDR2 YYEKEE (reference sequence). The CDR3 has 15 amino acids.

This clonotype has ten or more counts. Written as DNA, the CDR3 is TGCAGTGCTAGGGGGACAGTCGAAGAGACCCAGTACTTC. Its translation: CSARGTVEETQYF. V usage is TRBV20-1 and J usage is TRBJ2-5; 7 nucleotides match TRBD1. The trim removed 3 bases at V and 3 bases at J, leaving 4 bases unmatched. In germline, CDR1 is DFQATT, CDR2 SNEGSKA (reference sequence). The CDR3 sequence is 13 residues long.

This clonotype was observed at least ten times. The gene calls are TRBV28 and TRBJ2-7, with TRBD2 matching 9 bases. This CDR3 contains 14 residues. J gave up 5 bases and V 5 bases, and 7 bases lay outside the gene matches. Looked up from germline, CDR1 is MDHEN and CDR2 is SYDVKM. CDR3 nucleotides: TGTGCCAGCAGTACGGCGGGAGGGCGAAACGAGCAGTACTTC. This gives the protein CASSTAGGRNEQYF.

This clonotype showed up just a few times. This chain joins TRBV6-1 and TRBJ2-1, with D possibly matching TRBD2 (6 bases). Germline V gene lookup returns CDR1 MNHNS and CDR2 SASEGT. This CDR3 region has 12 residues. Trimming left V 11 bases short and J 7 bases short, with 15 bases between. The DNA for the CDR3 is TGTGCCGCGGGGCAGGGTCCGAATGAGCAGTTCTTC. Protein: CAAGQGPNEQFF.

The chain links TRBV24-1 to TRBJ2-2; no firm D call. The CDR3 runs 18 residues. Germline values: CDR1 KGHDR, CDR2 SFDVKD. Trimming removed 4 bases from V and 3 bases from J, with 20 bases in between. The chain's CDR3 is CATSDHSPGGAYTGELFF. The CDR3 DNA sequence: TGTGCCACCAGTGACCACTCTCCGGGTGGTGCGTACACCGGGGAGCTGTTTTTT.

In its sample, this clonotype was seen many times. The genes are TRBV4-2 and TRBJ2-7, with TRBD1 matching 9 bases. The V gene's germline CDR1 is LGHNA and CDR2 YNFKEQ. The CDR3 totals 17 residues. J gave up 5 bases and V 3 bases, and 14 bases lay outside the gene matches. The CDR3 DNA is TGTGCCAGCAGCCATCACCTCCGGGACAGGGATTTCAACGAGCAGTACTTC. Protein product: CASSHHLRDRDFNEQYF.

This clonotype was picked up many times. A read error may explain this, as a much larger clone is one base away. The rearrangement links TRBV2 to TRBJ2-7, with a possible D match to TRBD2 (6 bases). The germline gives CDR1 SNHLY, CDR2 FYNNEI. This CDR3 is 15 amino acids long. The CDR3, as DNA: TGTGCCAGCAGTGATGTCGGGGGACTCCAGTACGAGCAGTGCTTC. Its protein product is CASSDVGGLQYEQCF.

This clonotype showed up just a few times. The chain is built from TRBV19 and TRBJ1-2, with D possibly being TRBD1 (5 bases). The CDR3 is 14 residues long. Germline V gene sequence: CDR1 LNHDA, CDR2 SQIVND (reference sequence). Trimming shortened V by 5 bases and J by 8 bases, and 18 bases separated the two germline ends. CDR3 residues: CASSAAGTTGGYTF. In DNA form, the CDR3 reads TGTGCCAGTAGTGCGGCGGGGACCACCGGGGGCTACACCTTC.

This clonotype was seen many times. The chain carries TRBV7-9 and TRBJ2-1; D remains ambiguous. CDR3 length: 15 residues. V dropped 3 bases and J dropped 0 bases, with 9 bases sitting between them. Per germline, CDR1 SEHNR and CDR2 FQNEAQ (reference sequence). DNA of the CDR3: TGTGCCAGCAGCTTGAGTACCCTCTCCTACAATGAGCAGTTCTTC. It specifies CASSLSTLSYNEQFF.

The chain recombines TRBV9 with TRBJ1-4, with D maybe TRBD1 (5 bases). V lost 4 bases and J lost 4, with 20 bases in between. CDR1 SGDLS and CDR2 YYNGEE come from the germline V gene. This CDR3 is built from 17 residues. The CDR3 is CASSSPPDGTDNEKLFF. CDR3 coding DNA: TGTGCCAGCAGCTCCCCCCCGGACGGGACCGATAATGAAAAACTGTTTTTT.

This clonotype was detected only a few times. The J gene is TRBJ2-1, the V gene TRBV7-9; 9 nucleotides match TRBD2. CDR1 and CDR2 (germline): SEHNR, FQNEAQ (reference sequence). Losses at the gene ends were 4 bases for V and 10 bases for J; bases not matched to a gene: 5. This CDR3 comprises 13 residues. CDR3 coding DNA: TGTGCCAGCAGCTGGCGGGAGGGCAGCGAGCAGTTCTTC. This sequence encodes CASSWREGSEQFF.

In this sample, this clonotype turned up many times. V and J are TRBV20-1 and TRBJ2-1; TRBD2 agrees at 13 bases. This CDR3 has 14 amino acids. Trimming cost V 6 bases and J 7 bases; bases outside gene matches: 6. Germline-derived CDR1 and CDR2 are DFQATT and SNEGSKA (reference sequence). CDR3: CSAYGLAGVNEQFF. The CDR3 nucleotides read TGCAGTGCCTACGGACTAGCGGGAGTTAATGAGCAGTTCTTC.

This clonotype has at least ten counts. The genes are TRBV20-1 and TRBJ1-5, with a weak D call TRBD1 (5 bases). Trimming took off 1 base at V and 2 bases at J, with 12 bases between the two ends. The CDR3 sequence is 15 residues long. The germline gives CDR1 DFQATT, CDR2 SNEGSKA (reference sequence). The CDR3 DNA follows: TGCAGTGCTAGAGGGGGCGGTGATGGCAATCAGCCCCAGCATTTT. This codes for CSARGGGDGNQPQHF.

In this sample, this clonotype turned up many times. The V gene is TRBV7-9, the J gene TRBJ1-1; 8 bases map to TRBD1. Germline assignment: CDR1 SEHNR and CDR2 FQNEAQ (reference sequence). CDR3 length: 15 residues. J gave up 6 bases and V 4 bases, and 10 bases lay outside the gene matches. CDR3 sequence reads: CASSWGTGSEAEAFF. The CDR3, as DNA: TGTGCCAGCAGCTGGGGGACAGGTTCTGAGGCTGAAGCTTTCTTT.

This clonotype was found many times. The chain has TRBV7-2 and TRBJ1-2; TRBD1 aligns across 7 bases. This CDR3 spans 15 amino acids. The trim removed 6 bases at V and 8 bases at J, leaving 15 bases unmatched. Germline CDR1 and CDR2: SGHTA and FQGNSA. The CDR3 loop reads CASRRPMTGPRGYTF. The CDR3 nucleotides are TGTGCCAGCAGACGTCCAATGACAGGGCCTCGCGGCTACACCTTC.

This clonotype was seen only a few times. The chain has TRBV3-1 and TRBJ2-4; 8 nucleotides align to TRBD2. With V trimmed by 4 bases and J by 5 bases, 7 bases remained unmatched. Per the germline V gene, CDR1 is LGHDT and CDR2 is YNNKEL (reference sequence). The CDR3 loop spans 15 amino acids. The CDR3 sequence is CASSLSGTGQNIQYF. The CDR3 nucleotides read TGTGCCAGCAGCCTTAGCGGGACCGGGCAAAACATTCAGTACTTC.

This clonotype was found many times. The V gene is TRBV27, the J gene TRBJ2-5, with 7 positions matching TRBD1. The germline CDR1 and CDR2 sequences are MNHEY and SMNVEV (reference sequence). This CDR3 spans 14 amino acids. The V segment lost 6 bases and the J segment 3 bases; nucleotides outside the gene matches: 7. As DNA, the CDR3 is TGTGCCAGCAGCCGTTCAGGGGGAGAAGAGACCCAGTACTTC. It codes for CASSRSGGEETQYF.